This passage covers 4 T cell receptor beta chains from one sample sequenced in a study of OX40 agonist ivuxolimab in advanced cancers. Assay: immunoSEQ multiplex PCR; the TCRdb copy retains only in-frame clones and omits some. This sample has approximately 84,000 clones; under 95% occur once, and the top ten carry approximately 0.41%. The sample consisted of CD4+ or CD8+ T cells sorted from blood, taken in a trial of the OX40 agonist ivuxolimab. These receptors were taken from an adult with an advanced solid tumor such as melanoma, head and neck, liver or kidney cancer.

The chain combines TRBV5-6 with TRBJ1-2, with D possibly being TRBD1 (5 bases). Looked up from germline, CDR1 is SGHDT and CDR2 is YYEEEE. The CDR3 consists of 15 residues. V was trimmed by 4 bases and J by 4 bases, leaving 17 bases between them. In nucleotides, the CDR3 is TGTGCCAGCAGCCGTGGGTTAGCGGGGGGCTATGGCTACACCTTC. It translates to CASSRGLAGGYGYTF.

This rearrangement joins TRBV19 to TRBJ1-3; D might be TRBD1 (5 bases). CDR3 length equals 13 residues. V dropped 5 bases and J dropped 7 bases, with 12 bases sitting between them. In germline, CDR1 is LNHDA, CDR2 SQIVND (reference sequence). The CDR3 bases are TGTGCCAGTAGTCCAGGGATGAGGAACACCATATATTTT. It is translated as CASSPGMRNTIYF.

The CDR3 DNA reads as TGTGCCAGCAGCTTATTATCCCAAGAGACCCAGTACTTC. This sequence encodes CASSLLSQETQYF. V is TRBV7-3 and J is TRBJ2-5; D unresolved. This CDR3 has 13 residues. V lost 2 bases and J 1 base, leaving 5 bases between the germline ends. Germline CDR1 and CDR2: SGHTA and FQGTGA.

CDR3 nucleotides: TGTGCCGCTTGGACTAGCGGGAGGAAGGCAGATACGCAGTATTTT. This codes for CAAWTSGRKADTQYF. This chain joins TRBV15 and TRBJ2-3, with 14 bases identical to TRBD2. Germline assignment: CDR1 LNHNV and CDR2 YYDKDF (reference sequence). Germline trimming cut 11 bases from V and 4 bases from J; bases unmatched to any gene: 8. This CDR3 has 15 residues.